These 12 T cell receptor beta chains were sequenced from one sample in a study of prognosis after radiotherapy for stage I lung cancer. It was by two-round multiplex PCR that TCR beta CDR3 was amplified from genomic DNA. Individual primers that were specific to each TRBV and TRBJ gene served in first-round PCR. From the multiplex PCR reads, TCRdb called clonotypes with MiXCR, one entry per CDR3 protein. The table lists under 55,000 distinct CDR3 sequences, 30% to 40% of them singletons. Here the sequenced sample was PBMCs, taken before or after stereotactic body radiation therapy (not recorded which). The source of these receptors is a donor aged 50 or older with non-small cell lung cancer.

This clonotype was seen repeatedly, ten times or more. The rearrangement uses TRBV28 and TRBJ1-1, with 9 bases lining up with TRBD1. The V gene's germline CDR1 is MDHEN and CDR2 SYDVKM. This CDR3 has 15 residues. The V and J ends lost 5 bases and 8 bases, in that order; junction bases with no gene match: 12. Written as DNA, the CDR3 is TGTGCCAGCAGTCAAATACAGGGGGCGCGATGGGAAGCTTTCTTT. As protein: CASSQIQGARWEAFF.

There are many counts of this clonotype. The V gene is TRBV20-1, the J gene TRBJ2-7, with unresolved D. Germline lookup yields CDR1 DFQATT and CDR2 SNEGSKA (reference sequence). V gave up 2 bases and J gave up 0 bases, with 11 bases separating them. This CDR3 comprises 14 residues. Here the CDR3 DNA reads TGCAGTGCTAGATTGGCTGTAGCCTCCTACGAGCAGTACTTC. Translation: CSARLAVASYEQYF.

This clonotype was counted ten times or more. The chain couples TRBV7-8 to TRBJ2-1; D unresolved. Trimming took off 3 bases at V and 0 bases at J, with 12 bases between the two ends. This CDR3 has 16 residues. Germline CDR1 and CDR2: SGHVS and FQNEAQ. CDR3 loop: CASSLFTASSYNEQFF. CDR3 nucleotide sequence: TGTGCCAGCAGCTTGTTCACGGCCAGCTCCTACAATGAGCAGTTCTTC.

At least ten counts were recorded for this clonotype. The chain couples TRBV28 to TRBJ1-5, with 8 nucleotides matching TRBD1. This CDR3 has 15 residues. CDR1 and CDR2 from the germline V gene are MDHEN and SYDVKM. V lost 3 bases to trimming and J lost 6 bases; unmatched junction nucleotides: 7. CDR3 in DNA: TGTGCCAGCAGTTTCCAGGGGGCGGGGGGTCAGCCCCAGCATTTT. Protein sequence: CASSFQGAGGQPQHF.

V usage is TRBV6-5 and J usage is TRBJ2-1; D is unclear. V lost 2 bases and J 5 bases, leaving 10 bases between the germline ends. CDR1 and CDR2 (germline): MNHEY, SVGAGI. CDR3 length: 14 amino acids. This CDR3 is CASSYIGKHNEQFF. As DNA, the CDR3 is TGTGCCAGCAGTTACATAGGGAAACACAATGAGCAGTTCTTC.

This clonotype appeared many times. V and J are TRBV20-1 and TRBJ1-3; D is unclear. CDR1 is DFQATT, CDR2 SNEGSKA, per germline (reference sequence). Trimming took 3 bases from V and 4 from J, leaving 13 bases between them. This CDR3 region has 14 residues. The CDR3 is CSASARISGNTIYF. CDR3 DNA: TGCAGTGCTAGTGCTAGAATATCCGGAAACACCATATATTTT.

This clonotype was detected ten times or more. The CDR3 nucleotides read TGTGCCAGCAGCTTGGCCCGACTAGCGGGCACAGATACGCAGTATTTT. Protein: CASSLARLAGTDTQYF. The genes are TRBV5-6 and TRBJ2-3; 9 bases agree with TRBD2. With V trimmed by 0 bases and J by 1 base, 3 bases remained unmatched. Germline-derived CDR1 and CDR2 are SGHDT and YYEEEE. This CDR3 is 16 amino acids long.

At least ten counts were recorded for this clonotype. This chain uses TRBV5-4 with TRBJ2-1, with 8 positions matching TRBD1. This CDR3 spans 15 amino acids. CDR1 SGHNT and CDR2 YYREEE come from the germline V gene (reference sequence). The ends lost 2 bases at V and 3 bases at J; junction bases unmatched: 4. The CDR3 loop reads CASSLGQGGYNEQFF. CDR3 in DNA: TGTGCCAGCAGCTTAGGACAGGGCGGCTACAATGAGCAGTTCTTC.

This clonotype was picked up many times. V and J are TRBV7-9 and TRBJ1-3; no reliable D call. The CDR3 consists of 16 residues. V dropped 3 bases and J dropped 3 bases, with 15 bases sitting between them. CDR1 and CDR2 from the germline V gene are SEHNR and FQNEAQ (reference sequence). The CDR3 DNA reads as TGTGCCAGCAGCTTTCGCGCGAGTCTAATTGGAAACACCATATATTTT. It encodes CASSFRASLIGNTIYF.

The chain carries TRBV6-2 or TRBV6-3 and TRBJ2-1, with TRBD2 identical over 9 bases. The CDR3 runs 17 residues. The junction had 7 bases not matched to a gene; V was cut back by 4 bases and J by 0 bases. Germline CDR1 MNHEY, CDR2 SVGEGT. The CDR3 coding sequence is TGTGCCAGCAGTTCTAGCGGGGCCTCTAGCTCCTACAATGAGCAGTTCTTC. It encodes CASSSSGASSSYNEQFF.

V and J are TRBV11-2 and TRBJ2-1, with D perhaps TRBD2 (7 bases). The CDR3 sequence is 16 residues long. V shed 3 bases and J shed 8 bases, with 20 bases lying between them. CDR1 is SGHAT and CDR2 is FQNNGV in the germline V gene. CDR3 in DNA: TGTGCCAGCAGCTTTTCGAGGGCCAGGGGAGGGGATGAGCAGTTCTTC. Translation gives CASSFSRARGGDEQFF.

This clonotype showed up many times. J is TRBJ2-7 and V is TRBV19; no clear D gene. CDR3 length equals 14 residues. Trimming took 5 bases from V and 0 from J, leaving 11 bases between them. Per the germline V gene, CDR1 is LNHDA and CDR2 is SQIVND (reference sequence). The CDR3 DNA is TGTGCCAGTAGTCCTCGTCTAAGCTCCTACGAGCAGTACTTC. It translates to CASSPRLSSYEQYF.